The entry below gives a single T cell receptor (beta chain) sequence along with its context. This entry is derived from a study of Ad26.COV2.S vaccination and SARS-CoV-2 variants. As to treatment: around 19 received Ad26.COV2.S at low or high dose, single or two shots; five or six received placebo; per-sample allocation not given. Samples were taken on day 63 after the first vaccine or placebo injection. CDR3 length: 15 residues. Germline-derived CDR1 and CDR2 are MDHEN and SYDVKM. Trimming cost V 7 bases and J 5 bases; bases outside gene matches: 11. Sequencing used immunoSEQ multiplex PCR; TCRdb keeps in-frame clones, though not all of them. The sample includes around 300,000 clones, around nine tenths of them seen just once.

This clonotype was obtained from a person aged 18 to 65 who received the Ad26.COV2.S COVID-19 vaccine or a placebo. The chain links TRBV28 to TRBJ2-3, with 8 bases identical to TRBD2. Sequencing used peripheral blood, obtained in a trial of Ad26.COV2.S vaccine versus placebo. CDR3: CASTFREGPGDTQYF. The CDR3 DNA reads TGTGCCAGCACTTTTCGGGAGGGCCCGGGAGATACGCAGTATTTT.